A single sample is the source of the 15 T cell receptor beta chains below, sequenced in a study of control samples from healthy donors and cancer patients. The protocol was immunoSEQ multiplex PCR, while the TCRdb copy is restricted to in-frame clones and leaves out a portion. The sample lists approximately 170,000 clones; 85% to 90% were seen once. The source material was blood. The receptors derive from a woman under 40 in good health.

V usage is TRBV7-2 and J usage is TRBJ2-1; D remains ambiguous. V lost 4 bases and J 0 bases, leaving 22 bases between the germline ends. The length of the CDR3 is 19 residues. Germline lookup yields CDR1 SGHTA and CDR2 FQGNSA. The CDR3: CASSSGGTSYRSSYNEQFF. The CDR3 nucleotides are TGTGCCAGCAGCTCCGGCGGCACCAGTTACCGGAGCTCCTACAATGAGCAGTTCTTC. Variable domain in full (rest from reference TRBV7-2 and TRBJ2-1): GAGVSQSPSNKVTEKGKDVELRCDPISGHTALYWYRQSLGQGLEFLIYFQGNSAPDKSGLPSDRFSAERTGGSVSTLTIQRTQQEDSAVYLCASSSGGTSYRSSYNEQFFGPGTRLTVL.

This rearrangement joins TRBV6-5 to TRBJ1-1; TRBD1 is a possible D gene (6 bases). The CDR3 runs to 14 residues. Trimming shortened V by 2 bases and J by 5 bases, and 12 bases separated the two germline ends. The germline gives CDR1 MNHEY, CDR2 SVGAGI. The CDR3 protein is CASSYIRTDTEAFF. CDR3 nucleotides: TGTGCCAGCAGTTACATTAGGACAGATACTGAAGCTTTCTTT.

The chain recombines TRBV7-9 with TRBJ1-3; D uncertain. V was shortened by 3 bases and J by 4 bases, with 13 bases between the two germline ends. The CDR3 runs 15 residues. Germline lookup yields CDR1 SEHNR and CDR2 FQNEAQ (reference sequence). The CDR3, as DNA: TGTGCCAGCAGCTTCGTTGGCCGGGAAGGAAACACCATATATTTT. Translated, it gives CASSFVGREGNTIYF.

The CDR3 loop reads CASSPLGGRGYGYTF. CDR3 DNA sequence: TGTGCCAGCAGCCCGTTAGGGGGCAGGGGTTATGGCTACACCTTC. The chain recombines TRBV9 with TRBJ1-2; 7 bases align to TRBD1. V gave up 4 bases and J gave up 5 bases; unmatched junction bases: 11. This CDR3 has 15 amino acids. Per germline, CDR1 SGDLS and CDR2 YYNGEE.

The genes are TRBV7-2 and TRBJ2-1; maybe TRBD2 (7 bases). Trimming stripped 5 bases from V and 5 bases from J, with 19 bases between. Per the germline V gene, CDR1 is SGHTA and CDR2 is FQGNSA. The CDR3 extends over 16 amino acids. CDR3 in amino acids: CASSHFRRGADNEQFF. The CDR3 DNA is TGTGCCAGCAGCCACTTTCGCCGGGGGGCGGACAATGAGCAGTTCTTC.

J is TRBJ1-1 and V is TRBV3-1 (or the pseudogene TRBV3-2), with TRBD1 matching 11 bases. The CDR3 sequence is 14 residues long. Trimming at V came to 4 bases and at J to 5 bases, leaving 3 bases not matched to a gene. Germline assignment: CDR1 LGHDT and CDR2 YNNKEL (reference sequence). CDR3 amino acids: CASSLGQGATEAFF. CDR3 in DNA: TGTGCCAGCAGCCTCGGACAGGGGGCAACTGAAGCTTTCTTT.

For this clone: An end of the junction differs from the germline gene, which may be a read error. The rearrangement links TRBV7-7 to TRBJ1-1; the D gene is possibly TRBD1 (5 bases). The CDR3 has 16 amino acids. Germline V gene sequence: CDR1 SSHAT, CDR2 FNYEAQ (reference sequence). The CDR3 is CASSPAASGTNTEAFF. The CDR3 nucleotides read TGTGCTAGCAGCCCCGCCGCCTCCGGGACCAACACTGAAGCTTTCTTT.

The chain is built from TRBV28 and TRBJ1-4; D might be TRBD1 (6 bases). Per germline, CDR1 MDHEN and CDR2 SYDVKM. This CDR3 contains 14 residues. V gave up 5 bases and J gave up 8 bases, with 15 bases separating them. As DNA, the CDR3 is TGTGCCAGCAGTCAGGGGTCCTCTGCGGAAAAACTGTTTTTT. Translation: CASSQGSSAEKLFF.

This rearrangement joins TRBV5-1 to TRBJ2-1, with D perhaps matching TRBD2 (5 bases). The V and J ends lost 4 bases and 9 bases respectively, with 23 bases between them. Per the germline V gene, CDR1 is SGHRS and CDR2 is YFSETQ. This CDR3 is built from 16 residues. CDR3 residues: CASSQTTSTRLLEQFF. The CDR3 bases are TGCGCCAGCAGCCAAACAACTAGTACCCGCCTCCTTGAGCAGTTCTTC.

V is TRBV29-1 and J is TRBJ1-1, with a tentative D call TRBD1 (5 bases). Germline V lookup: CDR1 SQVTM, CDR2 ANQGSEA. The CDR3 extends over 11 amino acids. V was trimmed by 3 bases and J by 6 bases, leaving 8 bases between them. CDR3 residues: CSVEEGPEAFF. The CDR3 DNA follows: TGCAGCGTTGAGGAGGGGCCTGAAGCTTTCTTT.

The chain links TRBV20-1 to TRBJ1-1; D is possibly TRBD1 (6 bases). CDR1 and CDR2 (germline): DFQATT, SNEGSKA (reference sequence). The CDR3 is made up of 10 amino acids. The CDR3 is CSTNRVEAFF. The CDR3 bases are TGCAGCACCAACAGGGTTGAAGCTTTCTTT.

The chain carries TRBV5-8 and TRBJ2-7; D unresolved. The germline V and J ends were trimmed by 3 bases and 7 bases, with 11 bases remaining between them. The germline V gene encodes CDR1 SGHTS and CDR2 YDEGEE. This CDR3 comprises 12 residues. The CDR3 sequence: CASSSPLGEQYF. In nucleotides, the CDR3 is TGTGCCAGCAGCTCACCCCTCGGAGAGCAGTACTTC.

This sequence joins TRBV18 and TRBJ1-2; unclear D gene. Germline CDR1 KGHSH, CDR2 LQKENI. V was cut by 3 bases and J by 4 bases, with 18 bases left in between. The length of the CDR3 is 16 residues. Here the CDR3 reads CASSPVFNWEGYGYTF. CDR3 DNA sequence: TGTGCCAGCTCACCCGTTTTTAACTGGGAGGGCTATGGCTACACCTTC.

This clone has just one count. The chain recombines TRBV11-2 with TRBJ2-6; D gene unclear. The CDR3 extends over 17 amino acids. V lost 2 bases and J 0 bases, leaving 11 bases between the germline ends. Germline CDR1 is SGHAT and CDR2 is FQNNGV. CDR3 amino acids: CASSLRTASSGANVLTF. The CDR3 region has the DNA TGTGCCAGCAGCTTACGGACGGCTAGCTCTGGGGCCAACGTCCTGACTTTC.

This clone was observed a handful of times. The J gene is TRBJ2-1, the V gene TRBV11-3; D call uncertain. V lost 1 base and J 5 bases, leaving 9 bases between the germline ends. Germline CDR1 reads SGHNT; CDR2 reads YENEEA. CDR3 length equals 14 residues. This CDR3 reads CASSLAAENNEQFF. CDR3 DNA: TGTGCCAGCAGCTTAGCTGCGGAGAACAATGAGCAGTTCTTC.